This TCR beta chain was identified in a study of cytomegalovirus exposure and HLA in healthy donors. Broader study findings: Cytomegalovirus-associated status was assigned to about 170 TCR beta chains.

Trimming took 5 bases from V and 4 from J, leaving 17 bases between them. Looked up from germline, CDR1 is SGHAT and CDR2 is FQNNGV. CDR3 length: 15 amino acids. PCR primers comprised 60 Vbeta and 13 Jbeta primers. Clones were sequenced by immunoSEQ multiplex PCR, and TCRdb holds only the in-frame ones, with some missing. The table has some 200,000 clones, about 75% seen once. For this clone: Antigen: not known.

V usage is TRBV11-2 and J usage is TRBJ2-5; D gene unclear. The sequencing sample was made of PBMCs. This clonotype was obtained from a man younger than 35 in good health and CMV-seronegative. The CDR3 loop reads CASSDVPAGGETQYF. The DNA for the CDR3 is TGTGCCAGCAGCGATGTTCCGGCTGGCGGAGAGACCCAGTACTTC.